These 28 T cell receptor beta chains were all obtained from the same sample, sequenced in a study of T-cell reconstitution after alpha-beta-depleted transplantation in children. This sample's TCRbeta library carried unique molecular identifier barcodes. TCRdb reprocessed the PCR reads via MiXCR and lists one record per CDR3 protein. The data contain about 78,000 distinct CDR3 sequences, less than 15% of them singletons. Sequences were derived from PBMCs, mostly from graft donor cells, sampled 180 days after TCRalphabeta/CD19-depleted stem cell transplant. The receptors originated from a male patient under 10 years old who had a stem cell transplant for acute lymphoblastic leukemia, so the T cells may come from the graft donor.

The rearrangement links TRBV12-3 or TRBV12-4 to TRBJ1-5; 7 bases line up with TRBD1. The CDR3 has 15 residues. J was trimmed by 3 bases and V by 6 bases; bases with no gene match: 8. The DNA of the CDR3 is TGTGCCAGCAGAGCTAGACAGGGCCCCAATCAGCCCCAGCATTTT. This sequence encodes CASRARQGPNQPQHF.

V usage is TRBV28 and J usage is TRBJ2-6, with a possible D match to TRBD1 (5 bases). Trimming took 3 bases from V and 4 from J, leaving 16 bases between them. The CDR3 has 17 amino acids. Germline CDR1 MDHEN, CDR2 SYDVKM. CDR3 nucleotides: TGTGCCAGCAGTTTCGCGACAGTGGCGTTAGGGGCCAACGTCCTGACTTTC. This codes for CASSFATVALGANVLTF.

The chain employs TRBV18 and TRBJ1-4; D gene ambiguous. CDR1 is KGHSH, CDR2 LQKENI, per germline. This CDR3 is built from 13 residues. Deletions cut 0 bases from V and 5 bases from J, with 4 bases between. The CDR3 here is CASSPPGNEKLFF. CDR3 nucleotide sequence: TGTGCCAGCTCACCACCAGGGAATGAAAAACTGTTTTTT.

A few counts support this clonotype. The V call is TRBV7-3, the J call TRBJ2-4; the match to TRBD2 covers 12 bases. This CDR3 is built from 19 residues. Per germline, CDR1 SGHTA and CDR2 FQGTGA. V trimming: 4 bases; J trimming: 1 base; junction bases outside the gene matches: 11. CDR3 loop: CASSSARLAGVGAKNIQYF. In DNA, the CDR3 is TGTGCCAGCAGCTCGGCCAGACTAGCGGGAGTAGGGGCCAAAAACATTCAGTACTTC.

This chain uses TRBV7-2 with TRBJ2-7; D perhaps matches TRBD1 (6 bases). This CDR3 is built from 15 residues. Per the germline V gene, CDR1 is SGHTA and CDR2 is FQGNSA. V was shortened by 3 bases and J by 1 base, with 13 bases between the two germline ends. The CDR3 loop is CASSFRGHQSYEQYF. CDR3 DNA sequence: TGTGCCAGCAGCTTCCGGGGACACCAGTCCTACGAGCAGTACTTC. Full variable domain (outside the CDR3, taken from reference TRBV7-2 and TRBJ2-7): GAGVSQSPSNKVTEKGKDVELRCDPISGHTALYWYRQSLGQGLEFLIYFQGNSAPDKSGLPSDRFSAERTGGSVSTLTIQRTQQEDSAVYLCASSFRGHQSYEQYFGPGTRLTVT.

This clonotype was detected only a few times. This chain joins TRBV9 and TRBJ2-5; 11 bases are a match to TRBD2. Germline values: CDR1 SGDLS, CDR2 YYNGEE. J gave up 5 bases and V 4 bases, and 7 bases lay outside the gene matches. This CDR3 is built from 15 residues. CDR3 residues: CASSPLGLAGETQYF. CDR3 DNA sequence: TGTGCCAGCAGCCCCCTCGGACTAGCGGGTGAGACCCAGTACTTC.

This clonotype has at least ten counts. V usage is TRBV6-5 and J usage is TRBJ1-2, with D possibly TRBD1 on 5 matching bases. Trimming cost V 0 bases and J 4 bases, with 12 bases left between them. The CDR3 is 15 residues long. Germline loops: CDR1 MNHEY, CDR2 SVGAGI. The CDR3 loop reads CASSYSGGGPYGYTF. CDR3 DNA sequence: TGTGCCAGCAGTTACTCGGGGGGAGGGCCCTATGGCTACACCTTC.

In its sample, this clonotype was seen a few times. The chain links TRBV6-5 to TRBJ2-7, with unresolved D. Trimming pared 5 bases from V and 5 bases from J, leaving 10 bases between. There are 12 residues in the CDR3. Germline V lookup: CDR1 MNHEY, CDR2 SVGAGI. The CDR3 reads CASSPPSDEQYF. CDR3 DNA: TGTGCCAGCAGTCCCCCCAGCGACGAGCAGTACTTC.

This clonotype has only a few counts. The CDR3 sequence is CASSLFRTGASYEQYF. The CDR3, as DNA: TGTGCCAGCAGTTTATTTCGGACAGGGGCTTCCTACGAGCAGTACTTC. V usage is TRBV28 and J usage is TRBJ2-7; 9 bases match TRBD1. With 1 base clipped from V and 1 base from J, the junction kept 5 bases outside the gene matches. Germline V gene lookup returns CDR1 MDHEN and CDR2 SYDVKM. The CDR3 totals 16 residues.

The chain recombines TRBV20-1 with TRBJ1-5; D ambiguous. From germline, CDR1 is DFQATT and CDR2 SNEGSKA (reference sequence). The CDR3 extends over 13 amino acids. Trimming stripped 4 bases from V and 6 bases from J, with 13 bases between. CDR3 loop: CSATVGLGQPQHF. The CDR3 DNA sequence: TGCAGTGCTACCGTAGGGTTGGGTCAGCCCCAGCATTTT.

The chain links TRBV11-2 to TRBJ2-1, with 8 positions matching TRBD2. The CDR3 is 18 amino acids. CDR1 SGHAT and CDR2 FQNNGV come from the germline V gene. After removal of 1 base from V and 4 bases from J, the junction contained 12 bases not matched to a gene. CDR3 region: CASSLGGLLAVYYNEQFF. For the CDR3, the DNA is TGTGCCAGCAGCTTAGGGGGGTTACTAGCGGTATATTACAATGAGCAGTTCTTC.

The CDR3 DNA follows: TGTGCCACCAGTGACCCGACAGCGGGCCTCACAGATACGCAGTATTTT. This gives the protein CATSDPTAGLTDTQYF. The chain couples TRBV24-1 to TRBJ2-3, with D tentatively TRBD2 (6 bases). The germline gives CDR1 KGHDR, CDR2 SFDVKD. This CDR3 is built from 16 residues. Trimming removed 4 bases at V and 2 bases at J, with 15 bases between.

In its sample, this clonotype was seen many times. The chain carries TRBV12-3 or TRBV12-4 and TRBJ2-5; D might be TRBD1 (6 bases). V was trimmed by 6 bases and J by 1 base, leaving 12 bases between them. The CDR3 is 14 residues long. CDR3 nucleotide sequence: TGTGCCAGCAGCATCTGGGACATCCAAGAGACCCAGTACTTC. Amino acids: CASSIWDIQETQYF.

This clonotype was seen a handful of times. This chain uses TRBV6-2 or TRBV6-3 with TRBJ2-4, with 10 bases identical to TRBD2. Germline lookup yields CDR1 MNHEY and CDR2 SVGEGT. This CDR3 is built from 18 residues. V trimming: 5 bases; J trimming: 1 base; junction bases outside the gene matches: 11. CDR3 in amino acids: CASSPLAGAPLAKNIQYF. The CDR3 DNA follows: TGTGCCAGCAGTCCTCTAGCGGGAGCTCCCCTGGCCAAAAACATTCAGTACTTC.

This clonotype was detected a few times. This chain links TRBV10-3 with TRBJ2-3, with TRBD1 matching 8 bases. The CDR3 runs 13 residues. With 11 bases clipped from V and 2 bases from J, the junction kept 6 bases outside the gene matches. Germline CDR1 is ENHRY and CDR2 is SYGVKD. The CDR3 region has the DNA TGTGCCGTCCGGACAGGGCCCACAGATACGCAGTATTTT. Translation: CAVRTGPTDTQYF.

This clonotype was observed a handful of times. This chain uses TRBV7-2 with TRBJ2-1; D possibly matches TRBD1 or TRBD2 (5 bases each). The CDR3 runs to 13 residues. The germline V gene has CDR1 SGHTA and CDR2 FQGNSA. The V end lost 5 bases, the J end lost 12 bases, and 17 bases lay between the germline ends. CDR3 loop: CASSPGTRNVQFF. The CDR3 DNA reads TGTGCCAGCAGCCCTGGGACGCGGAACGTGCAGTTCTTC.

The chain couples TRBV7-2 to TRBJ2-5, with D tentatively TRBD2 (6 bases). This CDR3 contains 15 residues. Trimming left V 0 bases short and J 6 bases short, with 14 bases between. Germline V CDR1 and CDR2: SGHTA, FQGNSA. The CDR3 is CASSLAHGGGKTQYF. The CDR3 DNA follows: TGTGCCAGCAGCTTAGCTCACGGGGGTGGGAAGACCCAGTACTTC.

This clonotype appeared many times. The V and J genes are TRBV5-1 and TRBJ2-7, with D perhaps matching TRBD1 (6 bases). V lost 2 bases, J lost 3 bases, and 12 bases lay in between. Germline V gene data show CDR1 as SGHRS and CDR2 as YFSETQ. The CDR3 has 14 amino acids. The CDR3 loop is CASSFGTLLYEQYF. CDR3 nucleotides: TGCGCCAGCAGCTTCGGGACACTCCTCTACGAGCAGTACTTC.

This clonotype was seen only a few times. The J gene is TRBJ2-7, the V gene TRBV7-9; perhaps TRBD1 as D (7 bases). The CDR3 consists of 15 residues. CDR1 and CDR2 from the germline V gene are SEHNR and FQNEAQ (reference sequence). V was cut by 5 bases and J by 5 bases, with 19 bases left in between. CDR3 DNA: TGTGCCAGCAGCCTTGGGACAGCCTCGGGGGACGAGCAGTACTTC. It encodes CASSLGTASGDEQYF.

This sequence joins TRBV7-9 and TRBJ2-5; 7 bases align to TRBD1. V was pared by 3 bases and J by 5 bases, with 12 bases of the junction left unmatched. Germline assignment: CDR1 SEHNR and CDR2 FQNEAQ (reference sequence). CDR3 length: 16 residues. CDR3: CASSFTGQPKRETQYF. CDR3 sequence (DNA): TGTGCCAGCAGCTTTACGGGACAGCCCAAAAGGGAGACCCAGTACTTC.

Ten or more counts support this clonotype. The chain combines TRBV6-2 or TRBV6-3 with TRBJ2-5; tentative D call: TRBD2 (6 bases). This CDR3 is 14 amino acids long. Germline-derived CDR1 and CDR2 are MNHEY and SVGEGT. Trimming stripped 4 bases from V and 3 bases from J, with 12 bases between. The chain's CDR3 is CASSSSRGKETQYF. The CDR3 nucleotides are TGTGCCAGCAGTTCCTCTCGGGGGAAAGAGACCCAGTACTTC.

This clonotype has at least ten counts. The V call is TRBV5-5, the J call TRBJ2-6, with D maybe TRBD1 (5 bases). Germline values: CDR1 SGHKS, CDR2 YYEKEE (reference sequence). V was cut by 1 base and J by 0 bases, with 14 bases left in between. The CDR3 is 18 residues long. CDR3 in amino acids: CASSLYWTPSSGANVLTF. In DNA, the CDR3 is TGTGCCAGCAGCTTGTACTGGACACCGAGCTCTGGGGCCAACGTCCTGACTTTC.

Remarks on this clonotype: It may be a read error: a sequence one base away is much more abundant. The rearrangement joins TRBV20-1 to TRBJ1-5; 8 bases are shared with TRBD1. Germline CDR1 DFQATT, CDR2 SNEGSKA (reference sequence). V lost 8 bases to trimming and J lost 0 bases; unmatched junction nucleotides: 3. The CDR3 has 13 residues. The CDR3 spells CSPDRGSNQPQHF. CDR3 DNA sequence: TGCAGTCCTGACAGGGGTAGCAATCAGCCCCAGCATTTT.

V and J are TRBV7-9 and TRBJ1-5; D is possibly TRBD1 (6 bases). Germline V CDR1 and CDR2: SEHNR, FQNEAQ (reference sequence). The V gene lost 5 bases and the J gene lost 7 bases, with 18 bases spanning the gap. There are 15 residues in the CDR3. CDR3 DNA: TGTGCCAGCAGCCAAGGTACCAGGGGAGGCCAGCCCCAGCATTTT. Its protein product is CASSQGTRGGQPQHF.

This clonotype has a handful of counts. This chain uses TRBV7-2 with TRBJ2-4; a possible D gene is TRBD2 (5 bases). This CDR3 has 15 residues. CDR1 and CDR2 from the germline V gene are SGHTA and FQGNSA. Trimming pared 3 bases from V and 0 bases from J, leaving 9 bases between. CDR3: CASSFNGEAKNIQYF. The CDR3, as DNA: TGTGCCAGCAGCTTCAACGGGGAAGCCAAAAACATTCAGTACTTC.

This chain joins TRBV18 and TRBJ1-2; possibly TRBD1 for D (6 bases). CDR1 and CDR2 (germline): KGHSH, LQKENI. The CDR3 contains 15 residues. Trimming removed 6 bases from V and 3 bases from J, with 17 bases in between. CDR3 protein: CASSSGGRSDYGYTF. In DNA, the CDR3 is TGTGCCAGCTCCAGCGGGGGGCGGAGTGACTATGGCTACACCTTC.

The sample holds many counts of this clonotype. The chain uses TRBV20-1 and TRBJ1-2; D remains unclear. Germline CDR1 is DFQATT and CDR2 is SNEGSKA (reference sequence). V was cut by 6 bases and J by 1 base, with 12 bases left in between. The CDR3 length is 13 residues. The CDR3 DNA is TGCAGTGCCCCCCTGAAGGTTAACTATGGCTACACCTTC. Protein sequence: CSAPLKVNYGYTF.

The sample holds a few counts of this clonotype. The V gene is TRBV15, the J gene TRBJ1-5; D remains unclear. The V and J ends lost 0 bases and 2 bases respectively, with 11 bases between them. This CDR3 has 16 residues. Germline CDR1 is LNHNV and CDR2 is YYDKDF (reference sequence). CDR3 residues: CATSRDGVRGNQPQHF. CDR3 sequence (DNA): TGTGCCACCAGCAGAGATGGGGTAAGGGGCAATCAGCCCCAGCATTTT.